The clone carrying this TCR beta chain has at least ten counts. No antigen is known for it. This entry is derived from a study of T cell clonality in common variable immunodeficiency. Study observations and caveats: Reportedly, TCR beta sequences from common variable immunodeficiency showed fewer deletions and N-nucleotide insertions.

Using immunoSEQ multiplex PCR, the repertoire was profiled, and TCRdb retains in-frame clones only, with some absent. The record shows about 42,000 clones for this sample, with no singletons present. This receptor was taken from a person between 18 and 75 years old in good health. What was sequenced was peripheral blood mononuclear cells.

CDR3 region: CASSSRTSILTHNGELFF. The CDR3 bases that were read are TGCGCCAGCAGCTCAAGGACTAGTATTCTAACCCATAACGGGGAG. This rearrangement joins TRBV5-1 to TRBJ2-2; the match to TRBD2 covers 7 bases. The CDR3 end lies 3 residues beyond the end of the read and is filled in from the germline J gene. The CDR3 contains 18 residues. CDR1 SGHRS and CDR2 YFSETQ come from the germline V gene. V gave up 3 bases and J gave up 7 bases; unmatched junction bases: 18.